This TCR beta chain comes out of a study of T cell responses to AZD1222 COVID-19 vaccine (dated by TCRdb to the early 2020s). For the wider study: Because spike-specific TCR depth and breadth did not differ between the two schedules, AZD1222 recipients who got a second dose at roughly 4 weeks were pooled with those who got a second dose at roughly 12 weeks. TCR sequencing covered more than 230 trial participants: 200 to 220 given two doses of AZD1222 and some 25 given two doses of MenACWY control vaccine. Trial participants were enrolled by age into subgroups of 18-55, 56-69 and 70-plus years, and around 150, 29 and 61 TCR-sequenced participants, respectively, were included in these subgroups. The research as a whole found: Participants were mostly white British and included more females than males, and it was suggested by the authors that clonal diversity may have been underestimated. The vaccine-associated CD4 TCRs covered the entire spike protein, and the dominant responses fell in regions 160-218 and 743-854. Only a handful of AZD1222 recipients were SARS-CoV-2 seropositive at baseline, limiting conclusions about previously exposed vaccinees. Spike-specific TCR breadth and depth rose significantly after two AZD1222 doses compared with day 0 and with MenACWY recipients. Reportedly, close to half of the unique spike-specific TCRs recognized epitopes lying outside the regions that are mutated in the B.1.351 and B.1.1.7 variants. In the small 56-69-year group, the increase in depth fell short of significance, most likely because of low power. Because no day 14 peak-response samples were available, the repertoires could be characterized only after the peak T cell response.

The CDR3 regions of human TCRbeta chains were subjected to immunosequencing. The study's own analysis went as follows. TCRs in the repertoires were compared against a reference library of SARS-CoV-2-specific TCRs that had been generated with the MIRA antigen-specificity platform. Breadth was defined as the fraction of unique TCRs that were SARS-CoV-2-associated. Depth was defined as the fraction of total T cells that were SARS-CoV-2-associated. Each spike-specific TCR was assigned to its reactive spike region and to a CD4 or CD8 class using the MIRA data. Log10-transformed breadth and depth values were compared by one-way ANOVA with Sidak's multiple comparisons tests. This is the immuneACCESS table as TCRdb keeps it, with only in-frame sequences that have V and J called. A part of the clones is gone; compared with another copy, unresolved V genes explain less than half, and the rest is unexplained. The V and J calls and clone size are taken from that table; D and trimming were inferred from the DNA. Counted in this sample were around 100,000 clones; 75% to 90% of them appeared once. The biggest ten clones account for around 20% of the sample.

To note about this clone: This receptor's antigen is unknown. It has no much larger one-base neighbor in the sample; base qualities were not kept.

The time point label for this specimen denotes: baseline before first vaccination. Samples from vaccinated people were obtained from the UK trials COV001 and COV002, which included a single-blind randomized controlled phase 2/3 trial of AZD1222 (ChAdOx1 nCoV-19) in healthy adults. For TCRbeta chain sequencing, PBMC samples were collected from trial participants at day 0 and at day 28 after the second dose. The CDR3 runs 13 amino acids, cysteine and phenylalanine included. Here the CDR3 DNA is all that survives: 39 bases in frame from base 1. Trimming takes 3 bases from V and 0 bases from J, and the germline ends sit 5 bases apart.

Recombination connected TRBV12-3 or TRBV12-4 to TRBJ2-5; the D gene is unclear. Sequences were derived from peripheral blood, sampled on day 0 of AZD1222 vaccination. This receptor was taken from an adult in good health. The CDR3 region reads CASSLNNQETQYF. The sequenced DNA is TGTGCCAGCAGTTTGAACAACCAAGAGACCCAGTACTTC.